The 21 T cell receptor beta chains presented below share a single source sample, sequenced in a study of T cells expressing NK-cell markers. TCRdb re-called the 5' RACE reads and gives one entry per CDR3 protein, without DNA. Its table lists more than 250,000 distinct CDR3 sequences. Source material: blood T cells: a sorted CD56 or NKG2C T cell subset, CD4+ or CD8+ T cells, or bulk PBMC T cells (not recorded which). The receptor source for this set is a young man in good health.

The chain joins TRBV5-1 to TRBJ2-4; the D call of TRBD1 rests on TCRdb alone, since no DNA is present to check it. Germline values: CDR1 SGHRS, CDR2 YFSETQ. This CDR3 spans 18 amino acids. The CDR3 sequence: CASSLVMTQGIAKNIQYF.

The V gene is TRBV12-3 or TRBV12-4, the J gene TRBJ2-1; TCRdb gives TRBD2 as the D gene, but with no DNA this cannot be confirmed. The CDR3 spans 15 residues. The CDR3 loop reads CASSALFKGRNEQFF.

The rearrangement links TRBV7-8 to TRBJ2-2; TCRdb calls TRBD2, which cannot be checked without DNA. Germline-derived CDR1 and CDR2 are SGHVS and FQNEAQ. The CDR3 contains 16 residues. CDR3 sequence reads: CASSLAGTRNTGELFF.

The rearrangement uses TRBV5-4 and TRBJ1-2; without DNA, the TCRdb call of TRBD1 cannot be checked. The CDR3 spans 14 residues. CDR1 is SGHNT and CDR2 is YYREEE in the germline V gene (reference sequence). CDR3 in amino acids: CASSLAAGQGGYTF.

The chain is built from TRBV28 and TRBJ2-7; TCRdb outputs TRBD1, but without DNA this stays unchecked. The CDR3 is 14 residues long. Germline CDR1 MDHEN, CDR2 SYDVKM. The CDR3 reads CASSLSGRLGEQYF.

This chain joins TRBV7-1 and TRBJ2-1; TCRdb selects TRBD1, and the lack of DNA leaves this call unchecked. Being an ORF, TRBV7-1 has a function that is uncertain. The CDR3 sequence is 13 residues long. CDR3 sequence reads: CASSRPGQNEQFF.

The chain carries TRBV4-1 and TRBJ1-6; lacking DNA, the TRBD1 call made by TCRdb goes unchecked. CDR1 is MGHRA and CDR2 is YSYEKL in the germline V gene. This CDR3 is built from 14 residues. The CDR3 sequence: CASSQRQGVSPLHF.

The chain uses TRBV5-1 and TRBJ1-2; the D call from TCRdb, TRBD1, cannot be confirmed without DNA. Per the germline V gene, CDR1 is SGHRS and CDR2 is YFSETQ. The CDR3 consists of 13 residues. The CDR3 protein is CASSFRGQDGYTF.

The chain uses TRBV4-3 and TRBJ2-7. The length of the CDR3 is 14 residues. Germline V gene sequence: CDR1 LGHNA, CDR2 YSLEER. The chain's CDR3 is CASSPQAGSYEQYF.

This chain connects TRBV9 to TRBJ2-2; the TRBD1 assignment by TCRdb is unverifiable without DNA. The CDR3 is 14 residues long. CDR1 is SGDLS, CDR2 YYNGEE, per germline. The CDR3 protein is CASSAPGNTGELFF.

The gene calls are TRBV20-1 and TRBJ2-3; TCRdb proposes TRBD2, but this gene call is untestable without DNA. The CDR3 extends over 16 amino acids. Per germline, CDR1 DFQATT and CDR2 SNEGSKA (reference sequence). The CDR3 sequence: CSARDLLASSTDTQYF.

This sequence joins TRBV5-1 and TRBJ2-5; TCRdb designates TRBD1, a call that cannot be tested without DNA. Germline lookup yields CDR1 SGHRS and CDR2 YFSETQ. The CDR3 extends over 15 amino acids. The CDR3 protein is CASSSPDRHQETQYF. The entire variable domain, with the rest obtained from reference TRBV5-1 and TRBJ2-5, is as follows: KAGVTQTPRYLIKTRGQQVTLSCSPISGHRSVSWYQQTPGQGLQFLFEYFSETQRNKGNFPGRFSGRQFSNSRSEMNVSTLELGDSALYLCASSSPDRHQETQYFGPGTRLLVL.

The chain has TRBV7-2 and TRBJ1-1; there is no DNA to check the TCRdb D call of TRBD1. Germline V gene lookup returns CDR1 SGHTA and CDR2 FQGNSA. This CDR3 is 16 amino acids long. CDR3 region: CASTPYAGVLNTEAFF.

The chain combines TRBV4-2 with TRBJ1-4. The germline gives CDR1 LGHNA, CDR2 YNFKEQ. The CDR3 spans 16 residues. The CDR3 is CASSQEPASSNEKLFF.

The chain couples TRBV12-3 or TRBV12-4 to TRBJ2-2; TCRdb selects TRBD1, and the lack of DNA leaves this call unchecked. The CDR3 extends over 15 amino acids. The CDR3 protein is CASSFFGGRTGELFF.

The chain recombines TRBV12-3 or TRBV12-4 with TRBJ2-2; there is no DNA to check the TCRdb D call of TRBD2. The CDR3 has 16 amino acids. CDR3 in amino acids: CASSLESGSGRGELFF.

This chain uses TRBV20-1 with TRBJ2-7; the D call from TCRdb, TRBD2, cannot be confirmed without DNA. CDR3 length: 16 residues. CDR1 and CDR2 (germline): DFQATT, SNEGSKA (reference sequence). CDR3: CSAETGTSGSRYEQYF.

V usage is TRBV7-9 and J usage is TRBJ2-1; TCRdb gives TRBD2 as the D gene, but with no DNA this cannot be confirmed. The CDR3 contains 14 residues. The germline CDR1 and CDR2 sequences are SEHNR and FQNEAQ (reference sequence). CDR3 amino acids: CASSPGGLAGMQFF. The whole variable domain, remainder taken from reference TRBV7-9 and TRBJ2-1, is DTGVSQNPRHKITKRGQNVTFRCDPISEHNRLYWYRQTLGQGPEFLTYFQNEAQLEKSRLLSDRFSAERPKGSFSTLEIQRTEQGDSAMYLCASSPGGLAGMQFFGPGTRLTVL.

The chain combines TRBV20-1 with TRBJ1-5. The germline V gene has CDR1 DFQATT and CDR2 SNEGSKA (reference sequence). This CDR3 contains 14 residues. This chain's CDR3 is CSASRGGGDQPQHF.

The rearrangement links TRBV12-3 or TRBV12-4 to TRBJ2-1; TCRdb calls TRBD2, which cannot be checked without DNA. CDR3 length equals 15 residues. The CDR3: CASKTGLAGGGEQFF.

The gene calls are TRBV24-1 and TRBJ2-1; the D call from TCRdb, TRBD2, cannot be confirmed without DNA. The CDR3 has 18 residues. The germline CDR1 and CDR2 sequences are KGHDR and SFDVKD. CDR3 in amino acids: CATSDPGLAGGVYNEQFF.